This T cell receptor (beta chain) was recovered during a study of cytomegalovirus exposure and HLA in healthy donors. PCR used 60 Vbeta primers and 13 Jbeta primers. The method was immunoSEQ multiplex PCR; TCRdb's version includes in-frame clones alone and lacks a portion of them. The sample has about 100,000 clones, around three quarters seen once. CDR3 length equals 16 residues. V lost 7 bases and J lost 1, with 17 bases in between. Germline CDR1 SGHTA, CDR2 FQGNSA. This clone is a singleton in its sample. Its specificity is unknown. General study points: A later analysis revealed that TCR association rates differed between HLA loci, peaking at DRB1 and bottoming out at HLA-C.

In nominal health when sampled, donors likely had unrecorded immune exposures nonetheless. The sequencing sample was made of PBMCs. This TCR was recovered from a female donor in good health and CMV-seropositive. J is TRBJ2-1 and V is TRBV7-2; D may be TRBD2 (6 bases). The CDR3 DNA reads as TGTGCCAGCACACGGCAAGCGGGCCTTTCCTACAATGAGCAGTTCTTC. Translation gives CASTRQAGLSYNEQFF. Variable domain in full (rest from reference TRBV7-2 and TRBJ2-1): GAGVSQSPSNKVTEKGKDVELRCDPISGHTALYWYRQSLGQGLEFLIYFQGNSAPDKSGLPSDRFSAERTGGSVSTLTIQRTQQEDSAVYLCASTRQAGLSYNEQFFGPGTRLTVL.